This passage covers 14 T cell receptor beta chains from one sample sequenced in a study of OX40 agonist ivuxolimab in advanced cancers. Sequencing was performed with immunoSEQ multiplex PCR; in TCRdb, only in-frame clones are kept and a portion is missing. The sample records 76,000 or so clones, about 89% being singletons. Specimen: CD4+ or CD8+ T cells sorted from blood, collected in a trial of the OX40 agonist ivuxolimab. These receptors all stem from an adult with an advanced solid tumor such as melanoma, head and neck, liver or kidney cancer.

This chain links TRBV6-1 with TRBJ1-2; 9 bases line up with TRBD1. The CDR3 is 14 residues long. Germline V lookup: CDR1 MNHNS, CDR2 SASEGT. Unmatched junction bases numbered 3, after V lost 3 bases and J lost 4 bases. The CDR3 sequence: CASSEGQGFYGYTF. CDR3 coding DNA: TGTGCCAGCAGTGAGGGACAGGGATTCTATGGCTACACCTTC.

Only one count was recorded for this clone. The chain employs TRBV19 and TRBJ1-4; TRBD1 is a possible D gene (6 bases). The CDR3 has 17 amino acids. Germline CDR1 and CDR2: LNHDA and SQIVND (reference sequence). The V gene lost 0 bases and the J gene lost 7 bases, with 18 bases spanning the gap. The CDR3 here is CASSIDPARGRSEKLFF. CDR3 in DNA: TGTGCCAGTAGTATAGATCCAGCCAGGGGTCGAAGTGAAAAACTGTTTTTT.

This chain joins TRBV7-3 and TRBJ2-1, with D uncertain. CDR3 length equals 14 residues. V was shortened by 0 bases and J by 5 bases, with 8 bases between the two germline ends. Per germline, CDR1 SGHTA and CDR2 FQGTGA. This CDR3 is CASSLTPGNNEQFF. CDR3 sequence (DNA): TGTGCCAGCAGCTTAACACCCGGAAACAATGAGCAGTTCTTC.

CDR3 protein: CASSVSSGFSYEQYF. The CDR3, as DNA: TGTGCCAGCAGCGTTAGTAGCGGGTTTTCCTACGAGCAGTACTTC. The chain is built from TRBV6-1 and TRBJ2-7; 7 bases line up with TRBD2. J was trimmed by 1 base and V by 6 bases; bases with no gene match: 9. The CDR3 extends over 15 amino acids. Germline V gene lookup returns CDR1 MNHNS and CDR2 SASEGT.

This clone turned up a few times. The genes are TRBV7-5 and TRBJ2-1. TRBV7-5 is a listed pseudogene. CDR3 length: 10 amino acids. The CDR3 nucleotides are TGTGCCAGAGATGACAATGAGCAGTTCTTC. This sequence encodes CARDDNEQFF.

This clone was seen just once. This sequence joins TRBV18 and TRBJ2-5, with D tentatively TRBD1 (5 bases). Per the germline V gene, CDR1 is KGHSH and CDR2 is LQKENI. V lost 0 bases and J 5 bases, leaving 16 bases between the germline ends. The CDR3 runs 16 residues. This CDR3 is CASSPPISGIVETQYF. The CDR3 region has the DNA TGTGCCAGCTCACCACCGATATCAGGGATTGTGGAGACCCAGTACTTC.

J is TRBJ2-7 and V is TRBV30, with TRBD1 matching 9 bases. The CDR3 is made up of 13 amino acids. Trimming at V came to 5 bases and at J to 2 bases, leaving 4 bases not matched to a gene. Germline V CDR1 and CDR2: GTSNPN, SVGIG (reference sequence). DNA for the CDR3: TGTGCCTGGTCGACAGGGGGACCCTACGAGCAGTACTTC. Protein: CAWSTGGPYEQYF.

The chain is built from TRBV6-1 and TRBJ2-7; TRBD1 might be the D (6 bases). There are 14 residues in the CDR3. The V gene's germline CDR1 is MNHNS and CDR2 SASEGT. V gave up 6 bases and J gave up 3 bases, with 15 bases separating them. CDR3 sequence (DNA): TGTGCCAGCAGACCACAGGGCTATAGCTACGAGCAGTACTTC. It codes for CASRPQGYSYEQYF.

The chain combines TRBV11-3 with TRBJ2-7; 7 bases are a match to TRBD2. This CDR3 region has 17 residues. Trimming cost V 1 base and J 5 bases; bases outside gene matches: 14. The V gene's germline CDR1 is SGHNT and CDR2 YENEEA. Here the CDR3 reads CASSLVSVPRERNEQYF. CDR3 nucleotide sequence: TGTGCCAGCAGCTTAGTTTCGGTGCCGCGGGAGAGGAACGAGCAGTACTTC.

CDR3 residues: CASSLGGIEQPQHF. The CDR3 DNA reads TGTGCCAGCAGCTTAGGTGGGATAGAACAGCCCCAGCATTTT. The V gene is TRBV7-9, the J gene TRBJ1-5; D not certain. Germline CDR1 reads SEHNR; CDR2 reads FQNEAQ (reference sequence). Deletions cut 1 base from V and 7 bases from J, with 11 bases between. The CDR3 loop spans 14 amino acids.

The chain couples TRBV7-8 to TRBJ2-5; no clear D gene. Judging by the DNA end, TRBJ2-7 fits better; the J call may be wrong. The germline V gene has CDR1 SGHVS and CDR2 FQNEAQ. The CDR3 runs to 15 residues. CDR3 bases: TGTGCCAGCAGCTTTGAGGATGTGTCTTACTACGAGCAGTACTTC. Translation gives CASSFEDVSYYEQYF.

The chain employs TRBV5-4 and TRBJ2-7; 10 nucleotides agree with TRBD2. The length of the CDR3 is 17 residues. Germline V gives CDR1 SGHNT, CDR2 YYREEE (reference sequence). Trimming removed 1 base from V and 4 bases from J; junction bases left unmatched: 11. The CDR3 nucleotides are TGTGCCAGCAGCTTGATGCTGGCTAGCGGGAGTAAGTACGAGCAGTACTTC. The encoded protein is CASSLMLASGSKYEQYF.

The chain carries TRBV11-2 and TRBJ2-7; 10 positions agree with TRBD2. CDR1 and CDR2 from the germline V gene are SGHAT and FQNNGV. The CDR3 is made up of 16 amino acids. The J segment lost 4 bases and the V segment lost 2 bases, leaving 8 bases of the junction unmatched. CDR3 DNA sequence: TGTGCCAGCAGCTTAAACGAAGCGGGAGGGGAATACGAGCAGTACTTC. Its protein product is CASSLNEAGGEYEQYF. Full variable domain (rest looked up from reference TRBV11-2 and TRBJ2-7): EAGVAQSPRYKIIEKRQSVAFWCNPISGHATLYWYQQILGQGPKLLIQFQNNGVVDDSQLPKDRFSAERLKGVDSTLKIQPAKLEDSAVYLCASSLNEAGGEYEQYFGPGTRLTVT.

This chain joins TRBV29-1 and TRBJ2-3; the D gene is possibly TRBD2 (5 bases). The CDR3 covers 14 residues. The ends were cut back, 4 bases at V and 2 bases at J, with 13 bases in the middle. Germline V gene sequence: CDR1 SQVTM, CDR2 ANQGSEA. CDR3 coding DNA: TGCAGCGTTGGGTCAGCGGTCCACACAGATACGCAGTATTTT. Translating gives CSVGSAVHTDTQYF.